These 22 T cell receptor beta chains were all obtained from the same sample, sequenced in a study of CD8 T cells in Susac syndrome (dated by TCRdb to between 2018 and 2020). Receptors were amplified or captured by the immunoSEQ multiplex PCR assay. RNA was extracted using the RNeasy kit, and about 0.5 to 1 ug of the RNA was reverse transcribed with random hexamers. In TCRdb, the public reads were trimmed at Q25 with fastp and aligned with MiXCR, with productive beta chains retained. Each CDR3 protein appears once, grouped with its most common genes and DNA. This sample is represented by about 150,000 distinct CDR3 sequences; 90% to 95% of them were singletons. Jointly, the top ten make up about 0.16% of the sample. Sequences were obtained from CD4+ T cells from PBMCs. Receptors were obtained from a human donor with Susac syndrome.

V gene TRBV29-1 combines with J gene TRBJ2-7, with 8 bases fitting TRBD1. CDR3 length equals 13 residues. After removal of 4 bases from V and 1 base from J, the junction contained 3 bases not matched to a gene. In germline, CDR1 is SQVTM, CDR2 ANQGSEA. Here the CDR3 reads CSVVRTGSYEQYF. The DNA of the CDR3 is TGCAGCGTTGTAAGGACAGGGTCCTACGAGCAGTACTTC.

This clonotype was counted a single time. V and J are TRBV6-6 and TRBJ2-1, with 8 bases aligning to TRBD2. With 9 bases clipped from V and 0 bases from J, the junction kept 10 bases outside the gene matches. CDR1 and CDR2 (germline): MNHNY, SVGAGI (reference sequence). The CDR3 totals 16 residues. The CDR3 bases are TGTGCCAGTATTTACGGGGGGGCCATCTCCTACAATGAGCAGTTCTTC. Its translation: CASIYGGAISYNEQFF.

The genes are TRBV6-6 and TRBJ2-5; D remains ambiguous. V was pared by 3 bases and J by 5 bases, with 7 bases between. This CDR3 has 12 amino acids. CDR1 is MNHNY, CDR2 SVGAGI, per germline (reference sequence). The CDR3 DNA sequence: TGTGCCAGCAGTTATGCCTCCGAGACCCAGTACTTC. It yields the protein CASSYASETQYF.

This clonotype has only one observation. The rearrangement uses TRBV27 and TRBJ2-7; tentatively, D is TRBD1 (6 bases). CDR3 length equals 11 residues. The V end was cut by 8 bases, the J end by 10 bases, with 15 bases between. Germline CDR1 MNHEY, CDR2 SMNVEV (reference sequence). The CDR3 DNA sequence: TGTGCCAGCCAGACTCACAGGGCCCAGTACTTC. Translated, it gives CASQTHRAQYF.

The chain carries TRBV20-1 and TRBJ2-7; 10 bases are a match to TRBD1. Trimming removed 6 bases from V and 5 bases from J; junction bases left unmatched: 7. From germline, CDR1 is DFQATT and CDR2 SNEGSKA (reference sequence). The CDR3 spans 13 residues. The CDR3 region has the DNA TGCAGTGCCACCCGGGACAGGGGCAACGAGCAGTACTTC. This sequence encodes CSATRDRGNEQYF.

This rearrangement joins TRBV25-1 to TRBJ2-3; D unresolved. CDR1 is MGHDK, CDR2 SYGVNS, per germline. There are 10 residues in the CDR3. Between the trimmed V and J ends, which lost 6 bases and 6 bases, there was a span of 4 bases. The CDR3 sequence is CASRWDTQYF. The CDR3 region has the DNA TGTGCCAGCAGGTGGGATACGCAGTATTTT.

This rearrangement joins TRBV24-1 to TRBJ2-2, with D perhaps matching TRBD2 (5 bases). Between the trimmed V and J ends, which lost 4 bases and 7 bases, there was a span of 15 bases. The V gene's germline CDR1 is KGHDR and CDR2 SFDVKD. This CDR3 is 15 amino acids long. CDR3 in amino acids: CATSDPVAGGGELFF. Here the CDR3 DNA reads TGTGCCACCAGTGACCCGGTTGCCGGAGGCGGGGAGCTGTTTTTT.

The chain couples TRBV29-1 to TRBJ1-1; no firm D call. The germline gives CDR1 SQVTM, CDR2 ANQGSEA. Trimming removed 4 bases from V and 1 base from J, with 7 bases in between. There are 12 residues in the CDR3. CDR3 coding DNA: TGCAGCGTTGTTCGAGGGAACACTGAAGCTTTCTTT. This sequence encodes CSVVRGNTEAFF.

The chain recombines TRBV29-1 with TRBJ2-1; the D gene is possibly TRBD1 (6 bases). V lost 7 bases to trimming and J lost 5 bases, with 15 bases between them. CDR3 size: 13 residues. Looked up from germline, CDR1 is SQVTM and CDR2 is ANQGSEA. The CDR3 DNA is TGCAGCGCTCGTACAGGGCCCAACAATGAGCAGTTCTTC. Its translation is CSARTGPNNEQFF.

This clonotype was seen just once. The chain has TRBV20-1 and TRBJ2-5, with TRBD2 identical over 7 bases. With 6 bases clipped from V and 2 bases from J, the junction kept 6 bases outside the gene matches. This CDR3 is built from 13 residues. The germline gives CDR1 DFQATT, CDR2 SNEGSKA (reference sequence). The CDR3 DNA reads as TGCAGTGCGGTAGCGGGCGCGCAAGAGACCCAGTACTTC. This translates into CSAVAGAQETQYF.

This chain links TRBV23-1 with TRBJ2-4; D is undetermined. TRBV23-1 is an open reading frame, and its role is uncertain. The CDR3 loop spans 14 amino acids. Trimming shortened V by 7 bases and J by 1 base, and 11 bases separated the two germline ends. The chain's CDR3 is CASTKVYAKNIQYF. CDR3 in DNA: TGCGCCAGCACCAAGGTGTATGCCAAAAACATTCAGTACTTC.

This chain links TRBV14 with TRBJ2-1; possible D gene TRBD2, 6 bases. Trimming shortened V by 6 bases and J by 0 bases, and 15 bases separated the two germline ends. Germline V gene sequence: CDR1 SGHDN, CDR2 FVKESK. This CDR3 spans 16 amino acids. The chain's CDR3 is CASSREAGYSYNEQFF. The CDR3 DNA follows: TGTGCCAGCAGTAGAGAAGCGGGCTACTCCTACAATGAGCAGTTCTTC. The whole variable domain, filled in from reference TRBV14 and TRBJ2-1, reads EAGVTQFPSHSVIEKGQTVTLRCDPISGHDNLYWYRRVMGKEIKFLLHFVKESKQDESGMPNNRFLAERTGGTYSTLKVQPAELEDSGVYFCASSREAGYSYNEQFFGPGTRLTVL.

This chain links TRBV6-5 with TRBJ1-5, with 7 bases aligning to TRBD1. CDR1 MNHEY and CDR2 SVGAGI come from the germline V gene. V lost 8 bases, J lost 3 bases, and 7 bases stayed unmatched. CDR3 length equals 14 residues. The CDR3 protein is CASGDSRTNQPQHF. CDR3 DNA sequence: TGTGCCAGCGGGGACAGCCGGACCAATCAGCCCCAGCATTTT.

This chain connects TRBV5-4 to TRBJ1-2; 7 bases are shared with TRBD1. This CDR3 has 14 amino acids. Germline V lookup: CDR1 SGHNT, CDR2 YYREEE (reference sequence). V trimming: 4 bases; J trimming: 2 bases; junction bases outside the gene matches: 5. DNA for the CDR3: TGTGCCAGCAGCACGGACAGGATGAACTATGGCTACACCTTC. Its translation: CASSTDRMNYGYTF.

Only one count was recorded for this clonotype. The chain joins TRBV14 to TRBJ1-2; 7 bases are a match to TRBD1. Looked up from germline, CDR1 is SGHDN and CDR2 is FVKESK. V shed 10 bases and J 6 bases; nucleotides not matched to a gene: 8. CDR3 length equals 12 residues. CDR3 bases: TGTGCCACCAATACAGGGGTCGATGGCTACACCTTC. Amino acids: CATNTGVDGYTF. The full variable domain, in which reference TRBV14 and TRBJ1-2 provide the parts outside the CDR3, is EAGVTQFPSHSVIEKGQTVTLRCDPISGHDNLYWYRRVMGKEIKFLLHFVKESKQDESGMPNNRFLAERTGGTYSTLKVQPAELEDSGVYFCATNTGVDGYTFGSGTRLTVV.

The V and J genes are TRBV29-1 and TRBJ1-1; D is possibly TRBD1 (6 bases). Trimming pared 4 bases from V and 10 bases from J, leaving 10 bases between. Germline CDR1 is SQVTM and CDR2 is ANQGSEA. This CDR3 comprises 10 residues. The CDR3 reads CSVGETGAFF. CDR3 sequence (DNA): TGCAGCGTTGGGGAGACAGGAGCTTTCTTT. Full variable domain (missing parts from reference TRBV29-1 and TRBJ1-1): SAVISQKPSRDICQRGTSLTIQCQVDSQVTMMFWYRQQPGQSLTLIATANQGSEATYESGFVIDKFPISRPNLTFSTLTVSNMSPEDSSIYLCSVGETGAFFGQGTRLTVV.

The V call is TRBV11-2, the J call TRBJ1-6; D remains unclear. Germline V lookup: CDR1 SGHAT, CDR2 FQNNGV. This CDR3 is 15 amino acids long. Deletions cut 5 bases from V and 7 bases from J, with 15 bases between. The CDR3 bases are TGTGCCAGCAGCCCACACGCGGGTTGGAATTCACCCCTCCACTTT. It translates to CASSPHAGWNSPLHF.

The rearrangement uses TRBV5-4 and TRBJ2-4, with TRBD1 matching 7 bases. V dropped 2 bases and J dropped 5; count of bases not matched to a gene: 4. CDR3 size: 14 residues. Germline V gene data show CDR1 as SGHNT and CDR2 as YYREEE (reference sequence). CDR3 residues: CASSLTGAENIQYF. The CDR3 coding sequence is TGTGCCAGCAGCTTAACAGGGGCGGAAAACATTCAGTACTTC.

The chain recombines TRBV6-6 with TRBJ2-7, with D uncertain. V shed 0 bases and J shed 4 bases, with 7 bases lying between them. Looked up from germline, CDR1 is MNHNY and CDR2 is SVGAGI (reference sequence). This CDR3 contains 13 residues. The CDR3 DNA reads TGTGCCAGCAGTTACTCGAGGCTTTACGAGCAGTACTTC. Translating gives CASSYSRLYEQYF.

V is TRBV29-1 and J is TRBJ2-5; no clear D. Germline CDR1 is SQVTM and CDR2 is ANQGSEA. The CDR3 extends over 11 amino acids. Trimming pared 7 bases from V and 5 bases from J, leaving 11 bases between. The CDR3 DNA reads as TGCAGCGCGAGTAGGGTGGAGACCCAGTACTTC. It is translated as CSASRVETQYF.

The chain has TRBV29-1 and TRBJ1-5; D gene uncertain. Trimming cost V 2 bases and J 2 bases, with 7 bases left between them. Germline loops: CDR1 SQVTM, CDR2 ANQGSEA. This CDR3 is 13 amino acids long. The CDR3 spells CSVELDRNQPQHF. The CDR3 DNA is TGCAGCGTTGAACTGGACCGCAATCAGCCCCAGCATTTT.

The chain couples TRBV20-1 to TRBJ2-7; weak D call: TRBD2 (5 bases). V lost 4 bases, J lost 1 base, and 17 bases lay in between. CDR1 DFQATT and CDR2 SNEGSKA come from the germline V gene (reference sequence). The CDR3 runs to 15 residues. The CDR3 nucleotides read TGCAGTGCTACTCCCCTGCCCCGCGGGTCCTACGAGCAGTACTTC. Its protein product is CSATPLPRGSYEQYF.